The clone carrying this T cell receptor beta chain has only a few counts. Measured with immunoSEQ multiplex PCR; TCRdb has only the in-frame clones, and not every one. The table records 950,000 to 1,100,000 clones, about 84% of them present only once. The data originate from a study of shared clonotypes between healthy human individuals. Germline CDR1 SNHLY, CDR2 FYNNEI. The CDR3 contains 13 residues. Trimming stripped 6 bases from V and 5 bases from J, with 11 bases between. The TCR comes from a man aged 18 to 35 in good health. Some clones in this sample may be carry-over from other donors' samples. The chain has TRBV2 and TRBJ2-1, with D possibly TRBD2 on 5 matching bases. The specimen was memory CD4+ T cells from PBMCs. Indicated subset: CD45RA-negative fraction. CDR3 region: CASRAYGNNEQFF. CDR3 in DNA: TGTGCCAGCAGAGCCTACGGGAACAATGAGCAGTTCTTC. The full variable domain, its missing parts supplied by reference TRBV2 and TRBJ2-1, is EPEVTQTPSHQVTQMGQEVILRCVPISNHLYFYWYRQILGQKVEFLVSFYNNEISEKSEIFDDQFSVERPDGSNFTLKIRSTKLEDSAMYFCASRAYGNNEQFFGPGTRLTVL.